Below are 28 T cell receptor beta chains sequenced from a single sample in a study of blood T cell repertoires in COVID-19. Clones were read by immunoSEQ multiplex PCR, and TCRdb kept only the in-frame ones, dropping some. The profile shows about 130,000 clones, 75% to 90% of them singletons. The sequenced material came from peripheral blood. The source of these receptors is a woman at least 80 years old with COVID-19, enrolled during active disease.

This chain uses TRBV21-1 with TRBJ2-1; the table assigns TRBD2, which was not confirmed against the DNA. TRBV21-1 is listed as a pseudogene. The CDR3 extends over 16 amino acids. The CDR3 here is CASSDGTSGSDNEQFF. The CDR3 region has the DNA TGTGCCAGCAGCGATGGGACTAGCGGAAGTGACAATGAGCAGTTCTTC.

CDR3 DNA sequence: TGTGCCAGCAGTGGCCTGCAGGGAAACTATGGCTACACCTTC. The encoded protein is CASSGLQGNYGYTF. The chain combines TRBV2 with TRBJ1-2; D may be TRBD1 (5 bases). The CDR3 has 14 amino acids. Germline lookup yields CDR1 SNHLY and CDR2 FYNNEI. Trimming pared 4 bases from V and 2 bases from J, leaving 11 bases between.

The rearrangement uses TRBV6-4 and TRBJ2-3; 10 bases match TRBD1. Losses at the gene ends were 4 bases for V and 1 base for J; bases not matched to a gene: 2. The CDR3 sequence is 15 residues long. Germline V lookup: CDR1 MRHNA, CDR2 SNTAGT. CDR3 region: CASSAGTGGTDTQYF. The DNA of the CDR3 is TGTGCCAGCAGTGCCGGGACAGGGGGCACAGATACGCAGTATTTT.

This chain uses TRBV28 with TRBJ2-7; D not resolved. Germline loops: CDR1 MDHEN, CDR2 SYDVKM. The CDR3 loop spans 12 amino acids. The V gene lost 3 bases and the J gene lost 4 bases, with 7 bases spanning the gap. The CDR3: CASSLSQYEQYF. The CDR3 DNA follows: TGTGCCAGCAGTTTGTCGCAGTACGAGCAGTACTTC.

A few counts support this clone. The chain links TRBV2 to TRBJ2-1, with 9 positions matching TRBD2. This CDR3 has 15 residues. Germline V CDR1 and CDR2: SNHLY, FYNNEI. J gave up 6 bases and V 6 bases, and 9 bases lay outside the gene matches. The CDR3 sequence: CASRRLAGVSNEQFF. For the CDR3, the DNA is TGTGCCAGCAGGAGATTAGCGGGAGTTAGCAATGAGCAGTTCTTC.

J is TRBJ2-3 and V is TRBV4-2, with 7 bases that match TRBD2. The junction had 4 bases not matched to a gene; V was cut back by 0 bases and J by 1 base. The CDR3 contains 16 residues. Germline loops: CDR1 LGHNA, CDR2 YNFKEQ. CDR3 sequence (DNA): TGTGCCAGCAGCCAAGAACAGCGGGGCGGCACAGATACGCAGTATTTT. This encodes CASSQEQRGGTDTQYF.

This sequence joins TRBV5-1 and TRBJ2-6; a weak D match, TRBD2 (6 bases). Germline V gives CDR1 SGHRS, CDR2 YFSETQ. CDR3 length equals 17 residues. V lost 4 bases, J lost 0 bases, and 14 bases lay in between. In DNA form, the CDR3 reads TGCGCCAGCAGCCCCGGAGGGTCAGCCTCTGGGGCCAACGTCCTGACTTTC. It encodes CASSPGGSASGANVLTF. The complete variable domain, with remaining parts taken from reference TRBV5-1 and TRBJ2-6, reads KAGVTQTPRYLIKTRGQQVTLSCSPISGHRSVSWYQQTPGQGLQFLFEYFSETQRNKGNFPGRFSGRQFSNSRSEMNVSTLELGDSALYLCASSPGGSASGANVLTFGAGSRLTVL.

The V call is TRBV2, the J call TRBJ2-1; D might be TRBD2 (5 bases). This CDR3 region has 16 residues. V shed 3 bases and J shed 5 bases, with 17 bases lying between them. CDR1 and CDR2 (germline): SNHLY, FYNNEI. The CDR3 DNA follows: TGTGCCAGCAGTGACGTAGAGGTAGCGATAAACAATGAGCAGTTCTTC. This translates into CASSDVEVAINNEQFF.

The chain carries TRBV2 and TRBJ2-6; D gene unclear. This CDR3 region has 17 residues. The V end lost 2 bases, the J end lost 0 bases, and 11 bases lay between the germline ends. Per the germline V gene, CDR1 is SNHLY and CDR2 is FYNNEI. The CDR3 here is CASSESGRPSGANVLTF. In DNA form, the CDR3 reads TGTGCCAGCAGTGAATCCGGCAGGCCCTCTGGGGCCAACGTCCTGACTTTC.

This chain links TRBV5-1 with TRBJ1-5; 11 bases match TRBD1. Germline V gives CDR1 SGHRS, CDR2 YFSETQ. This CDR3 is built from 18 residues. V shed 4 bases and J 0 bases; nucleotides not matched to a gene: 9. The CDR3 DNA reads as TGCGCCAGCAGCCTTGGGACAGGGGGTTTCTATAGCAATCAGCCCCAGCATTTT. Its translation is CASSLGTGGFYSNQPQHF.

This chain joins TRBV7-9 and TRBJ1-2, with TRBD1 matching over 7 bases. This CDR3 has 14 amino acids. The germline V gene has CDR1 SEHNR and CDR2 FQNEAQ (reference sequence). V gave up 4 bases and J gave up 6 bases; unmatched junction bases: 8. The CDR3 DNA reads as TGTGCCAGCAGCTCTGGGACAGTGGATAATGGCTACACCTTC. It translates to CASSSGTVDNGYTF.

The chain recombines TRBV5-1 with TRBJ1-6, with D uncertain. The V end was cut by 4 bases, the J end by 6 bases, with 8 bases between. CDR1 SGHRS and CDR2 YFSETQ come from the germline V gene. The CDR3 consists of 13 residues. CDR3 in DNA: TGCGCCAGCAGCACAGAACGTAATTCACCCCTCCACTTT. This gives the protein CASSTERNSPLHF.

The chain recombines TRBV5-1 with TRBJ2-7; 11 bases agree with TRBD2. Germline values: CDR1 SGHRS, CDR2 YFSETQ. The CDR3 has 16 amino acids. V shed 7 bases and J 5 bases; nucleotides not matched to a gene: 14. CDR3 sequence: CASRRGVAGGIDEQYF. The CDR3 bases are TGCGCCAGCCGAAGAGGGGTAGCGGGAGGGATCGACGAGCAGTACTTC.

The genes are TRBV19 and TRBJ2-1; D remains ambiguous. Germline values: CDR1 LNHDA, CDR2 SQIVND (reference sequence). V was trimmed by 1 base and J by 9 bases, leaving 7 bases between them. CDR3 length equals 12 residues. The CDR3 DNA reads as TGTGCCAGTAGTATAGCGACAAGTGAGCAGTTCTTC. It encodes CASSIATSEQFF.

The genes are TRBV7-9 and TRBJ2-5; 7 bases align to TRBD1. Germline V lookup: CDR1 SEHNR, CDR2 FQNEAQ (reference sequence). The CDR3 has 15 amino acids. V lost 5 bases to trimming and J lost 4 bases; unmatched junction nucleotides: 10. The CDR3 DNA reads TGTGCCAGCAGCCTCTACAGGGGAGAGATAGAGACCCAGTACTTC. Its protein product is CASSLYRGEIETQYF.

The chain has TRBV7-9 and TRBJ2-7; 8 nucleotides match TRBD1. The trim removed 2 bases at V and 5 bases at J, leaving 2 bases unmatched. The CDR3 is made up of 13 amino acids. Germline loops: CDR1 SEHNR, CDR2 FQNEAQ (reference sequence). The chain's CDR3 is CASSLSGGNEQYF. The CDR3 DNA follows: TGTGCCAGCAGCTTATCAGGGGGCAACGAGCAGTACTTC.

CDR3 loop: CASSPTGGLSNTGELFF. Written as DNA, the CDR3 is TGTGCCAGCAGCCCGACAGGGGGGCTCTCGAACACCGGGGAGCTGTTTTTT. The chain carries TRBV7-2 and TRBJ2-2; 9 bases align to TRBD1. The ends lost 5 bases at V and 0 bases at J; junction bases unmatched: 7. Germline assignment: CDR1 SGHTA and CDR2 FQGNSA. The CDR3 covers 17 residues.

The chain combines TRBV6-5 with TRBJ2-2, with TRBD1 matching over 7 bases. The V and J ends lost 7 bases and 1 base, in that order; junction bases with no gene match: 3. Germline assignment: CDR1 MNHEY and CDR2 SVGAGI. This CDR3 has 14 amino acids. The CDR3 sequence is CASNRQGNTGELFF. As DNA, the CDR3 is TGTGCCAGCAACAGACAGGGGAACACCGGGGAGCTGTTTTTT.

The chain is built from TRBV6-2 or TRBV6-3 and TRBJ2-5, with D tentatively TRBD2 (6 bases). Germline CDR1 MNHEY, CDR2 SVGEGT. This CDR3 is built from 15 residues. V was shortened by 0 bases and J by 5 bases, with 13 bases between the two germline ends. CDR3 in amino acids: CASSYSLASVETQYF. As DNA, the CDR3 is TGTGCCAGCAGTTACTCACTAGCCTCGGTGGAGACCCAGTACTTC.

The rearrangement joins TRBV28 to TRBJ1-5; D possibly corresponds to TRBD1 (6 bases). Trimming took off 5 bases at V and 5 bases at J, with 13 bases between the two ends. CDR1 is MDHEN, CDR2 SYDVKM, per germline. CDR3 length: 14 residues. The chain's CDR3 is CASSVTGNYQPQHF. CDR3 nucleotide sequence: TGTGCCAGCAGTGTAACAGGGAATTATCAGCCCCAGCATTTT.

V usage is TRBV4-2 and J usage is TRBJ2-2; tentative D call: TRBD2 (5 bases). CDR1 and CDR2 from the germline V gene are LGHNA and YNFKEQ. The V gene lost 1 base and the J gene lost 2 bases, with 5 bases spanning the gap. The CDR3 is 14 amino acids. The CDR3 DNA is TGTGCCAGCAGCCAAGGACTAAACACCGGGGAGCTGTTTTTT. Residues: CASSQGLNTGELFF.

The DNA of the CDR3 is TGTGCCAGCAGCCCCGGTACTAACACTGAAGCTTTCTTT. Protein product: CASSPGTNTEAFF. The genes are TRBV7-3 and TRBJ1-1; D call uncertain. From germline, CDR1 is SGHTA and CDR2 FQGTGA. Trimming removed 5 bases from V and 2 bases from J, with 9 bases in between. The CDR3 consists of 13 residues.

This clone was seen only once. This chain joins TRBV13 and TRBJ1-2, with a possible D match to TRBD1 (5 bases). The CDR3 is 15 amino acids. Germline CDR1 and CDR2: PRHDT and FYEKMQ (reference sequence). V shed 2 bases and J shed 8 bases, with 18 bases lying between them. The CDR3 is CASSLRGVTPRGYTF. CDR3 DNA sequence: TGTGCCAGCAGCTTACGGGGGGTCACGCCCCGGGGCTACACCTTC.

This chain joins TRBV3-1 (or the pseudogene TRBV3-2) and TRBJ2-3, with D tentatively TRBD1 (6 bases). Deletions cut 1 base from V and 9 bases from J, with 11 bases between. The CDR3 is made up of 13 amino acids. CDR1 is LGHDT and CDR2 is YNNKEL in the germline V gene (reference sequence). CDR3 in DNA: TGTGCCAGCAGCCAAGTTGAGACAGGAACGCAGTATTTT. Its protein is CASSQVETGTQYF.

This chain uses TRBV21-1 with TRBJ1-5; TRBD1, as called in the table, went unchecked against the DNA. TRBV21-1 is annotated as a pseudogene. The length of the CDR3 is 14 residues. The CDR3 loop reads CASSTSGVGQPQHF. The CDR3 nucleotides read TGTGCCAGCAGCACCTCAGGGGTAGGACAGCCCCAGCATTTT.

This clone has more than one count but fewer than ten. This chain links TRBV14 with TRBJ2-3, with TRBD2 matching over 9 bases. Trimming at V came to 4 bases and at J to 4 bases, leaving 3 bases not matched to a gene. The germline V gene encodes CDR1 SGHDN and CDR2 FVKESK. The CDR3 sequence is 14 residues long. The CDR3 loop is CASSPIAGADTQYF. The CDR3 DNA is TGTGCCAGCAGCCCTATAGCGGGAGCAGATACGCAGTATTTT.

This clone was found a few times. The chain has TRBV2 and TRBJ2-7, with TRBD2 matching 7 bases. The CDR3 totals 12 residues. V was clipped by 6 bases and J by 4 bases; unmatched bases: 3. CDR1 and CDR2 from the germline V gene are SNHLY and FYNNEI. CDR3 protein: CASRRAGYEQYF. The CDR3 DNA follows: TGTGCCAGCAGACGAGCGGGGTACGAGCAGTACTTC.

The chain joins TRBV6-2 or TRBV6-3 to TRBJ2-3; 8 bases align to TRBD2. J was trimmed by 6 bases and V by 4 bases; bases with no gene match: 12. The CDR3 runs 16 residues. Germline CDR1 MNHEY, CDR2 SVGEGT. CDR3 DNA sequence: TGTGCCAGCAGTTTCTTCTTAGCGGGAACGGGGGATACGCAGTATTTT. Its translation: CASSFFLAGTGDTQYF.